One sample yielded the 28 T cell receptor beta chains listed below, sequenced in a study of CXCR3-negative and CXCR3-positive naive CD8 T cells. These receptors have no identified antigens. Carrying UMI labels, the TRB cDNA libraries were prepared through 5' RACE. TCRdb reprocessed the 5' RACE reads and stores each CDR3 protein as one record, lacking DNA. The record lists tens of thousands of distinct CDR3 sequences, of which the ten most abundant hold approximately 0.8%. Whole-study results and caveats: Relative to CXCR3-negative naive cells, CXCR3-positive naive cells had more hydrophobic TRB CDR3s.

What was sequenced was naive CXCR3+ CD8+ T cells from blood. Indicated subset: CD45RO-CCR7+CD27+CD95- naive CD8+ T cells expressing CXCR3 (TNR3+). These receptor sequences come from a human donor in good health. Some clones in this sample may be carry-over from other donors' samples.

This rearrangement joins TRBV29-1 to TRBJ2-3. The germline CDR1 and CDR2 sequences are SQVTM and ANQGSEA. This CDR3 has 12 amino acids. CDR3 loop: CSVVSWTDTQYF.

J is TRBJ2-1 and V is TRBV28; TCRdb selects TRBD2, and the lack of DNA leaves this call unchecked. The CDR3 runs to 17 residues. From germline, CDR1 is MDHEN and CDR2 SYDVKM. Here the CDR3 reads CASSRGGEVGSYNEQFF. Filled out from reference TRBV28 and TRBJ2-1, the complete variable domain reads DVKVTQSSRYLVKRTGEKVFLECVQDMDHENMFWYRQDPGLGLRLIYFSYDVKMKEKGDIPEGYSVSREKKERFSLILESASTNQTSMYLCASSRGGEVGSYNEQFFGPGTRLTVL.

The CDR3 protein is CASSSRTGEVEQYF. This rearrangement joins TRBV9 to TRBJ2-7; TCRdb lists TRBD1, though no DNA is available to test this call. Germline lookup yields CDR1 SGDLS and CDR2 YYNGEE. The CDR3 sequence is 14 residues long. The whole variable domain, remainder taken from reference TRBV9 and TRBJ2-7, is DSGVTQTPKHLITATGQRVTLRCSPRSGDLSVYWYQQSLDQGLQFLIQYYNGEERAKGNILERFSAQQFPDLHSELNLSSLELGDSALYFCASSSRTGEVEQYFGPGTRLTVT.

The CDR3: CAGSGQENTGELFF. The chain has TRBV11-3 and TRBJ2-2; without DNA, the TCRdb call of TRBD1 cannot be checked. This CDR3 spans 14 amino acids. CDR1 SGHNT and CDR2 YENEEA come from the germline V gene.

The CDR3 loop reads CASSLGFRDGRQETQYF. V gene TRBV7-6 combines with J gene TRBJ2-5; TCRdb returns TRBD2, unconfirmable since there is no DNA. The CDR3 is 17 amino acids. CDR1 and CDR2 (germline): SGHVS, FNYEAQ.

This chain joins TRBV7-6 and TRBJ2-2. The CDR3 is 13 residues long. Germline loops: CDR1 SGHVS, CDR2 FNYEAQ. CDR3 in amino acids: CASSLGSAGELFF.

V usage is TRBV6-5 and J usage is TRBJ2-2. The CDR3 sequence is 16 residues long. Germline loops: CDR1 MNHEY, CDR2 SVGAGI. The CDR3 here is CASSELGSGRTGELFF.

The chain recombines TRBV21-1 with TRBJ1-5; the D call of TRBD1 rests on TCRdb alone, since no DNA is present to check it. TRBV21-1 is noted as a pseudogene. CDR3 size: 15 residues. The chain's CDR3 is CASSKEGTGNQPQHF.

The chain joins TRBV19 to TRBJ2-5; the TCRdb D gene call, TRBD1, has no DNA to confirm it. Germline V gene data show CDR1 as LNHDA and CDR2 as SQIVND (reference sequence). The CDR3 consists of 15 residues. The CDR3 sequence is CATGETGNIQETQYF.

This chain uses TRBV5-5 with TRBJ2-7. There are 14 residues in the CDR3. Germline CDR1 reads SGHKS; CDR2 reads YYEKEE (reference sequence). CDR3 amino acids: CASSPGRNTYEQYF.

The CDR3 sequence is CASSPGSGGPSTDTQYF. The genes are TRBV2 and TRBJ2-3; as DNA is missing, the TRBD2 call by TCRdb cannot be tested. The CDR3 spans 17 residues. The V gene's germline CDR1 is SNHLY and CDR2 FYNNEI.

The rearrangement links TRBV9 to TRBJ2-1. Germline CDR1 SGDLS, CDR2 YYNGEE. CDR3 size: 15 residues. CDR3 residues: CASSVEGTTDNEQFF.

The chain joins TRBV15 to TRBJ2-2. The CDR3 has 16 residues. Germline V CDR1 and CDR2: LNHNV, YYDKDF (reference sequence). This chain's CDR3 is CATSSRLSPNTGELFF.

The V and J genes are TRBV29-1 and TRBJ1-2; TCRdb's D call, TRBD1, is unchecked because there is no DNA. The CDR3 loop spans 12 amino acids. Looked up from germline, CDR1 is SQVTM and CDR2 is ANQGSEA. The CDR3 region is CSVGDRGYGYTF.

The genes are TRBV19 and TRBJ1-3; no DNA is available, so the TRBD1 call from TCRdb remains unchecked. The CDR3 length is 15 residues. CDR1 is LNHDA and CDR2 is SQIVND in the germline V gene (reference sequence). CDR3 protein: CASSWTGYSGNTIYF.

The rearrangement joins TRBV4-3 to TRBJ2-7. Germline V gene sequence: CDR1 LGHNA, CDR2 YSLEER. This CDR3 has 13 residues. The CDR3 sequence: CASSQGPPYEQYF.

V is TRBV3-1 and J is TRBJ2-7; the TRBD2 assignment by TCRdb is unverifiable without DNA. In germline, CDR1 is LGHDT, CDR2 YNNKEL (reference sequence). The CDR3 spans 16 residues. The CDR3 here is CASSQYGTSGADEQYF.

The chain recombines TRBV6-4 with TRBJ2-3; the D call of TRBD2 rests on TCRdb alone, since no DNA is present to check it. The CDR3 spans 14 residues. The V gene's germline CDR1 is MRHNA and CDR2 SNTAGT. The CDR3: CASSDGGSTDTQYF.

The rearrangement links TRBV5-4 to TRBJ2-7. Germline CDR1 and CDR2: SGHNT and YYREEE (reference sequence). The CDR3 totals 15 residues. The CDR3 protein is CASSLLPGSSYEQYF. The full variable domain, with the rest looked up from reference TRBV5-4 and TRBJ2-7, is ETGVTQSPTHLIKTRGQQVTLRCSSQSGHNTVSWYQQALGQGPQFIFQYYREEENGRGNFPPRFSGLQFPNYSSELNVNALELDDSALYLCASSLLPGSSYEQYFGPGTRLTVT.

The J gene is TRBJ2-3, the V gene TRBV12-3 or TRBV12-4; TCRdb names TRBD1, which stays unverified in the absence of DNA. The CDR3 consists of 15 residues. The CDR3 sequence: CASSLRTGYTDTQYF.

The chain employs TRBV29-1 and TRBJ2-7; TCRdb picks TRBD1, but there is no DNA to check that call. The CDR3 contains 13 residues. CDR1 and CDR2 from the germline V gene are SQVTM and ANQGSEA. The CDR3 reads CSVGQGDRYEQYF.

The CDR3 sequence: CASSLSPGHLNTEAFF. The rearrangement joins TRBV7-9 to TRBJ1-1; TCRdb indicates TRBD1, and absent DNA this call remains unverified. CDR3 length: 16 residues. Germline loops: CDR1 SEHNR, CDR2 FQNEAQ (reference sequence).

The V and J genes are TRBV5-5 and TRBJ2-1. The CDR3 loop spans 13 amino acids. Germline V gives CDR1 SGHKS, CDR2 YYEKEE (reference sequence). The CDR3 sequence is CASSFRPQNEQFF. Full variable domain (missing parts from reference TRBV5-5 and TRBJ2-1): DAGVTQSPTHLIKTRGQQVTLRCSPISGHKSVSWYQQVLGQGPQFIFQYYEKEERGRGNFPDRFSARQFPNYSSELNVNALLLGDSALYLCASSFRPQNEQFFGPGTRLTVL.

The CDR3 sequence: CATSRTGMYNEQFF. The rearrangement joins TRBV24-1 to TRBJ2-1; the TCRdb D gene call, TRBD1, has no DNA to confirm it. There are 14 residues in the CDR3. Germline V CDR1 and CDR2: KGHDR, SFDVKD.

V and J are TRBV7-9 and TRBJ2-1; lacking DNA, the TRBD2 call made by TCRdb goes unchecked. This CDR3 contains 11 residues. Germline loops: CDR1 SEHNR, CDR2 FQNEAQ (reference sequence). CDR3 sequence reads: CASSSAHEQFF.

J is TRBJ2-3 and V is TRBV12-3 or TRBV12-4; TCRdb picks TRBD1, but there is no DNA to check that call. CDR3 size: 15 residues. CDR3 region: CASSSWERGTDTQYF.

This rearrangement joins TRBV9 to TRBJ2-7; with no DNA, the TCRdb D assignment of TRBD2 cannot be verified. The germline V gene has CDR1 SGDLS and CDR2 YYNGEE. This CDR3 has 15 amino acids. This CDR3 is CASSLEEDYFYEQYF.

The CDR3 sequence is CAISDLGGNTEAFF. The chain uses TRBV10-3 and TRBJ1-1; TCRdb's assignment of TRBD1 cannot be checked, as there is no DNA. Germline V gene sequence: CDR1 ENHRY, CDR2 SYGVKD. The CDR3 covers 14 residues.